This entry lists 7 T cell receptor beta chains sequenced from one sample in a study of T cell responses to AZD1222 COVID-19 vaccine. Profiled with immunoSEQ multiplex PCR; TCRdb holds only in-frame clones, not every one. The repertoire holds about 73,000 clones, with 88% as singletons. Here the sequenced sample was peripheral blood, taken on day 0 of AZD1222 vaccination. These TCRs come from an adult in good health.

J is TRBJ2-7 and V is TRBV7-9; 10 bases map to TRBD1. V dropped 5 bases and J dropped 3; count of bases not matched to a gene: 13. This CDR3 region has 17 residues. Germline V gene data show CDR1 as SEHNR and CDR2 as FQNEAQ (reference sequence). The DNA of the CDR3 is TGTGCCAGCAGCCGAATGAACGGCGGGACAGGGGACTACGAGCAGTACTTC. As protein: CASSRMNGGTGDYEQYF. Looking up the rest from reference TRBV7-9 and TRBJ2-7 gives the full variable domain: DTGVSQNPRHKITKRGQNVTFRCDPISEHNRLYWYRQTLGQGPEFLTYFQNEAQLEKSRLLSDRFSAERPKGSFSTLEIQRTEQGDSAMYLCASSRMNGGTGDYEQYFGPGTRLTVT.

The chain recombines TRBV7-2 with TRBJ1-2, with D possibly matching TRBD1 (5 bases). CDR1 and CDR2 (germline): SGHTA, FQGNSA. The CDR3 spans 14 residues. The V gene lost 1 base and the J gene lost 2 bases, with 8 bases spanning the gap. Here the CDR3 reads CASSLGGDNYGYTF. Written as DNA, the CDR3 is TGTGCCAGCAGCTTAGGTGGGGACAACTATGGCTACACCTTC.

The chain links TRBV7-3 to TRBJ1-2, with 7 nucleotides matching TRBD1. Germline V gene lookup returns CDR1 SGHTA and CDR2 FQGTGA. Unmatched junction bases numbered 5, after V lost 5 bases and J lost 2 bases. CDR3 length: 14 residues. CDR3 in DNA: TGTGCCAGCAGCCCGGGGACAGTCAACTATGGCTACACCTTC. Encoded protein: CASSPGTVNYGYTF.

The chain joins TRBV5-1 to TRBJ2-3, with D possibly being TRBD1 (6 bases). Germline CDR1 is SGHRS and CDR2 is YFSETQ. This CDR3 region has 15 residues. V lost 5 bases to trimming and J lost 1 base, with 14 bases between them. The CDR3 DNA is TGCGCCAGCAGAAATGGACAGCCTGGCACAGATACGCAGTATTTT. This sequence encodes CASRNGQPGTDTQYF. Filled out from reference TRBV5-1 and TRBJ2-3, the complete variable domain reads KAGVTQTPRYLIKTRGQQVTLSCSPISGHRSVSWYQQTPGQGLQFLFEYFSETQRNKGNFPGRFSGRQFSNSRSEMNVSTLELGDSALYLCASRNGQPGTDTQYFGPGTRLTVL.

This chain links TRBV3-1 (or the pseudogene TRBV3-2) with TRBJ1-1; D remains ambiguous. The V end was cut by 2 bases, the J end by 6 bases, with 4 bases between. Looked up from germline, CDR1 is LGHDT and CDR2 is YNNKEL (reference sequence). The CDR3 totals 11 residues. For the CDR3, the DNA is TGTGCCAGCAGCCAACGCGCTGAAGCTTTCTTT. Translated, it gives CASSQRAEAFF.

This chain connects TRBV21-1 to TRBJ1-5; the table assigns TRBD1, which was not confirmed against the DNA. TRBV21-1 is given as a pseudogene. CDR3 length equals 16 residues. CDR3 sequence reads: CASSKADRGFGQPQHF. The CDR3 region has the DNA TGTGCCAGCAGCAAAGCGGACAGGGGGTTTGGTCAGCCCCAGCATTTT.

The chain has TRBV7-3 and TRBJ2-7, with D unclear. CDR3 length: 14 amino acids. The germline V gene has CDR1 SGHTA and CDR2 FQGTGA. Trimming took off 5 bases at V and 7 bases at J, with 18 bases between the two ends. CDR3 residues: CASSLEPGTQEQYF. In nucleotides, the CDR3 is TGTGCCAGCAGCCTGGAGCCAGGAACTCAAGAGCAGTACTTC.